This TCR beta chain came from a study of chronic HIV infection and antiretroviral therapy. TCRdb re-derived calls from the 5' RACE reads in MiXCR, one entry per CDR3 protein. This sample has fewer than 40,000 distinct CDR3 sequences, with about 9.6% found just once. V was pared by 0 bases and J by 3 bases, with 14 bases between. Germline CDR1 MGHRA, CDR2 YSYEKL. This CDR3 comprises 16 residues. In this sample, this clonotype turned up a few times. Material: peripheral blood. V is TRBV4-1 and J is TRBJ1-2; unclear D gene. The receptor comes from an adult who had HIV and had not received antiretroviral therapy, or was an uninfected healthy control (not recorded which). The CDR3 reads CASSQDSGSGYYGYTF. As DNA, the CDR3 is TGCGCCAGCAGCCAAGATTCAGGCTCGGGTTACTATGGCTACACCTTC.